The 32 T cell receptor beta chains listed next were all sequenced from one sample in a study of T-cell memory formation after mild COVID-19 (TCRdb year 2021). Libraries were made using 5' RACE. These reads were obtained on an Illumina NovaSeq 6000. The public reads were reanalyzed by TCRdb: fastp trimming at Q25, MiXCR alignment, in-frame beta chains only. A single entry per CDR3 protein holds the most common genes and DNA from its merged rows. In this sample the table shows about 240,000 distinct CDR3 sequences, 8% to 10% of which occur a single time. The ten largest account for 20% to 25% of the sample. The sequenced material came from PBMCs or a T cell subset sorted from them (not recorded which). The receptors stem from a man aged 18 to 29 who had mild COVID-19 (a few samples of this study predate the infection). The sample titles of this study are shuffled in the database, so cell type and time point are left out; the donor was told from shared clones.

In this sample, this clonotype turned up a few times. V is TRBV19 and J is TRBJ2-2; D gene uncertain. V was pared by 5 bases and J by 0 bases, with 13 bases between. CDR3 length: 16 amino acids. The germline CDR1 and CDR2 sequences are LNHDA and SQIVND (reference sequence). CDR3 amino acids: CASSPRAPANTGELFF. DNA for the CDR3: TGTGCCAGTAGTCCCCGTGCCCCCGCGAACACCGGGGAGCTGTTTTTT.

There are many counts of this clonotype. The rearrangement uses TRBV5-1 and TRBJ2-3; D unclear. This CDR3 contains 14 residues. V was trimmed by 5 bases and J by 6 bases, leaving 16 bases between them. CDR1 and CDR2 (germline): SGHRS, YFSETQ. The CDR3 reads CASRVGYSSDTQYF. The CDR3 bases are TGCGCCAGCAGAGTGGGGTACAGTTCGGATACGCAGTATTTT.

The rearrangement joins TRBV27 to TRBJ1-5, with D hard to call. V lost 3 bases and J 12 bases, leaving 9 bases between the germline ends. The germline CDR1 and CDR2 sequences are MNHEY and SMNVEV (reference sequence). The CDR3 loop spans 11 amino acids. The CDR3 spells CASSFGGLQHF. CDR3 in DNA: TGTGCCAGCAGTTTCGGCGGCCTCCAGCATTTT.

This clonotype was seen ten or more times. This sequence joins TRBV4-3 and TRBJ1-4; D is undetermined. The CDR3 spans 12 residues. Germline V gene data show CDR1 as LGHNA and CDR2 as YSLEER. Trimming took 8 bases from V and 8 from J, leaving 12 bases between them. The CDR3 region has the DNA TGCGCCAGCGGACCGGGGAGAGAAAAACTGTTTTTT. It yields the protein CASGPGREKLFF.

This clonotype was seen repeatedly, ten times or more. The chain uses TRBV12-3 or TRBV12-4 and TRBJ2-1; 14 bases are a match to TRBD2. The CDR3 extends over 19 amino acids. The V segment lost 8 bases and the J segment 7 bases; nucleotides outside the gene matches: 19. In DNA, the CDR3 is TGTGCCAGCTCAATTGGGGGACTAGCGGGGGCCCGGACTGGGAATGAGCAGTTCTTC. This translates into CASSIGGLAGARTGNEQFF.

V usage is TRBV5-6 and J usage is TRBJ2-3; TRBD2 is a possible D gene (5 bases). The CDR3 runs 12 residues. Germline V gene lookup returns CDR1 SGHDT and CDR2 YYEEEE. Trimming cost V 4 bases and J 7 bases, with 10 bases left between them. CDR3 region: CASSDRRYTQYF. The CDR3 DNA reads TGTGCCAGCAGCGATCGGAGGTATACGCAGTATTTT.

The gene calls are TRBV12-3 or TRBV12-4 and TRBJ1-2, with 7 bases that match TRBD1. The trim removed 5 bases at V and 5 bases at J, leaving 5 bases unmatched. CDR3 size: 13 residues. The CDR3: CASSTTGLYGYTF. The DNA for the CDR3 is TGTGCCAGCAGTACGACAGGGTTGTATGGCTACACCTTC.

This clonotype occurred a few times. The V gene is TRBV2, the J gene TRBJ1-2, with 7 positions matching TRBD1. J gave up 4 bases and V 8 bases, and 10 bases lay outside the gene matches. CDR3 length: 14 amino acids. Per the germline V gene, CDR1 is SNHLY and CDR2 is FYNNEI. Here the CDR3 DNA reads TGTGCCAGCCTTTATTTGGGACAGAGCTATGGCTACACCTTC. Its translation: CASLYLGQSYGYTF.

This clonotype was detected many times. The chain joins TRBV24-1 to TRBJ1-2, with 9 bases matching TRBD1. Trimming at V came to 3 bases and at J to 4 bases, leaving 11 bases not matched to a gene. CDR3 size: 17 residues. Looked up from germline, CDR1 is KGHDR and CDR2 is SFDVKD. The CDR3 region is CATSDRFTGGDVYGYTF. The CDR3 bases are TGTGCCACCAGTGATCGATTCACAGGGGGCGACGTCTATGGCTACACCTTC.

This clonotype came up a few times. This sequence joins TRBV24-1 and TRBJ2-3, with D maybe TRBD2 (5 bases). Germline V gives CDR1 KGHDR, CDR2 SFDVKD. This CDR3 has 11 amino acids. Trimming pared 9 bases from V and 6 bases from J, leaving 9 bases between. The CDR3 sequence: CATGSWDTQYF. As DNA, the CDR3 is TGTGCCACCGGGAGCTGGGATACGCAGTATTTT.

The CDR3 DNA is TGCGCCAGCAGTCAATCTTCGCTTGAAGCTTTCTTT. This translates into CASSQSSLEAFF. The rearrangement joins TRBV23-1 to TRBJ1-1; no clear D gene. TRBV23-1 is annotated as an ORF whose role is uncertain. The CDR3 covers 12 residues. V was clipped by 0 bases and J by 7 bases, with 6 bases between them.

This clonotype was counted only a few times. The chain has TRBV4-3 and TRBJ2-1, with D possibly being TRBD2 (5 bases). Trimming removed 1 base at V and 4 bases at J, with 8 bases between. The CDR3 totals 14 residues. Germline CDR1 LGHNA, CDR2 YSLEER. CDR3: CASSQVGEYNEQFF. The CDR3 DNA reads TGCGCCAGCAGCCAAGTCGGGGAGTACAATGAGCAGTTCTTC.

In this sample, this clonotype turned up many times. The J gene is TRBJ2-4, the V gene TRBV12-3 or TRBV12-4; D is unclear. Between the trimmed V and J ends, which lost 6 bases and 1 base, there was a span of 1 base. CDR3 size: 11 residues. The CDR3 DNA sequence: TGTGCCAGCAGGGCCAAAAACATTCAGTACTTC. This sequence encodes CASRAKNIQYF.

The chain combines TRBV20-1 with TRBJ2-5; D uncertain. Germline V gene lookup returns CDR1 DFQATT and CDR2 SNEGSKA (reference sequence). The CDR3 consists of 13 residues. With 0 bases removed from V and 7 bases from J, the gap between germline ends came to 12 bases. The CDR3 DNA reads as TGCAGTGCTAGAGACCTAGAATTGGGGACCCAGTACTTC. This translates into CSARDLELGTQYF.

A note on this clonotype: One end of the junction varies from germline; a read error may be responsible. This chain connects TRBV29-1 to TRBJ1-1, with D unclear. In germline, CDR1 is SQVTM, CDR2 ANQGSEA. This CDR3 is 9 amino acids long. CDR3 loop: CSVELVEVF. The CDR3 nucleotides read TGCAGCGTTGAATTGGTAGAGGTCTTT.

Many counts were recorded for this clonotype. This chain uses TRBV5-1 with TRBJ2-3; D is perhaps TRBD1 (5 bases). Trimming removed 2 bases from V and 4 bases from J, with 11 bases in between. The CDR3 is 14 amino acids. Looked up from germline, CDR1 is SGHRS and CDR2 is YFSETQ. As DNA, the CDR3 is TGCGCCAGCAGCTTAGGGGCACCCCCAGATACGCAGTATTTT. It translates to CASSLGAPPDTQYF.

This clonotype was recorded many times. This sequence joins TRBV7-3 and TRBJ2-1, with D possibly being TRBD2 (7 bases). The CDR3 totals 16 residues. V was cut by 4 bases and J by 4 bases, with 17 bases left in between. Germline-derived CDR1 and CDR2 are SGHTA and FQGTGA. The CDR3 sequence is CASSWGTGGRYNEQFF. The CDR3 nucleotides read TGTGCCAGCAGCTGGGGTACGGGGGGCAGGTACAATGAGCAGTTCTTC.

The chain carries TRBV3-1 and TRBJ2-2; the D gene is possibly TRBD1 (6 bases). The CDR3 has 15 residues. The germline V gene encodes CDR1 LGHDT and CDR2 YNNKEL (reference sequence). The ends were cut back, 2 bases at V and 3 bases at J, with 10 bases in the middle. This chain's CDR3 is CASSQWSGDTGELFF. In DNA form, the CDR3 reads TGTGCCAGCAGCCAATGGTCAGGGGACACCGGGGAGCTGTTTTTT.

V and J are TRBV12-3 or TRBV12-4 and TRBJ1-1; D is undetermined. CDR3 length: 13 amino acids. V was shortened by 3 bases and J by 2 bases, with 7 bases between the two germline ends. In nucleotides, the CDR3 is TGTGCCAGCAGTTTGTATTCAAACACTGAAGCTTTCTTT. Its protein product is CASSLYSNTEAFF.

The genes are TRBV5-4 and TRBJ2-4; D remains ambiguous. The germline CDR1 and CDR2 sequences are SGHNT and YYREEE (reference sequence). V lost 4 bases to trimming and J lost 2 bases, with 13 bases between them. CDR3 size: 15 residues. The DNA for the CDR3 is TGTGCCAGCAGCGTATCGACACGGACCAAAAACATTCAGTACTTC. The encoded protein is CASSVSTRTKNIQYF.

The V and J genes are TRBV12-3 or TRBV12-4 and TRBJ1-5, with 8 bases that match TRBD1. The CDR3 loop spans 13 amino acids. V trimming: 3 bases; J trimming: 8 bases; junction bases outside the gene matches: 3. CDR3 DNA sequence: TGTGCCAGCAGTTTCAGGGGGCGCAAGCCCCAGCATTTT. Translated: CASSFRGRKPQHF.

V gene TRBV10-3 combines with J gene TRBJ2-1, with D possibly matching TRBD2 (5 bases). The CDR3 loop spans 13 amino acids. The ends were cut back, 4 bases at V and 7 bases at J, with 11 bases in the middle. In germline, CDR1 is ENHRY, CDR2 SYGVKD. As DNA, the CDR3 is TGTGCCATCAGTGTTGTGGGAGTGAATGAGCAGTTCTTC. This gives the protein CAISVVGVNEQFF.

The chain couples TRBV4-3 to TRBJ1-2, with D hard to call. Germline V lookup: CDR1 LGHNA, CDR2 YSLEER. This CDR3 spans 15 amino acids. V was cut by 0 bases and J by 4 bases, with 12 bases left in between. CDR3 sequence reads: CASSQEIMELYGYTF. DNA of the CDR3: TGCGCCAGCAGCCAAGAGATCATGGAACTCTATGGCTACACCTTC.

As to this clonotype: A junction boundary mismatches the germline segment, possibly from a read error. The chain carries TRBV12-3 or TRBV12-4 and TRBJ2-3; perhaps TRBD1 as D (6 bases). The CDR3 has 16 amino acids. The CDR3 reads CASSLAGRGSSDTQYF. For the CDR3, the DNA is TGTGCCAGCAGCTTAGCAGGCAGGGGAAGTTCAGATACGCAGTATTTT.

V usage is TRBV4-1 and J usage is TRBJ2-7, with D perhaps matching TRBD2 (5 bases). Germline CDR1 and CDR2: MGHRA and YSYEKL. The CDR3 loop spans 15 amino acids. V lost 4 bases to trimming and J lost 3 bases, with 16 bases between them. CDR3 loop: CASSPLPGRGYEQYV. CDR3 nucleotide sequence: TGCGCCAGCAGCCCCCTCCCCGGTCGGGGCTACGAGCAGTACGTC.

This clonotype showed up many times. The rearrangement joins TRBV5-6 to TRBJ2-3; 9 nucleotides match TRBD2. Trimming removed 3 bases from V and 7 bases from J; junction bases left unmatched: 27. CDR1 and CDR2 from the germline V gene are SGHDT and YYEEEE. The CDR3 length is 21 residues. The CDR3 here is CASSSETVWRRGGLVSNTQYF. CDR3 in DNA: TGTGCCAGCAGCTCCGAAACAGTATGGCGGCGGGGGGGCCTCGTATCAAATACGCAGTATTTT.

The gene calls are TRBV4-1 and TRBJ2-7; D perhaps matches TRBD2 (6 bases). CDR1 is MGHRA and CDR2 is YSYEKL in the germline V gene. The CDR3 covers 14 residues. V was cut by 4 bases and J by 3 bases, with 13 bases left in between. This chain's CDR3 is CASSRGVGDYEQYV. CDR3 nucleotide sequence: TGCGCCAGCAGCCGCGGGGTCGGAGACTACGAGCAGTACGTC.

The chain joins TRBV27 to TRBJ2-5; 11 bases fit TRBD2. In germline, CDR1 is MNHEY, CDR2 SMNVEV (reference sequence). Trimming cost V 10 bases and J 7 bases; bases outside gene matches: 2. This CDR3 is built from 11 residues. The CDR3 protein is CATTSGGTQYF. The CDR3 DNA reads as TGTGCCACCACTAGCGGGGGGACCCAGTACTTC.

The chain employs TRBV10-3 and TRBJ1-2; 12 bases match TRBD1. The ends lost 0 bases at V and 8 bases at J; junction bases unmatched: 4. CDR1 is ENHRY, CDR2 SYGVKD, per germline. CDR3 size: 15 residues. CDR3 residues: CAISESGQGARGYTF. In nucleotides, the CDR3 is TGTGCCATCAGTGAGTCGGGACAGGGGGCGCGCGGCTACACCTTC.

The rearrangement links TRBV4-1 to TRBJ1-5; D not resolved. The CDR3 length is 15 residues. The germline V gene encodes CDR1 MGHRA and CDR2 YSYEKL. The V and J ends lost 7 bases and 1 base respectively, with 14 bases between them. CDR3 sequence (DNA): TGCGCCAGCACCGCGGGGAGGCAGAGCAATCAGCCCCAGCATTTT. This sequence encodes CASTAGRQSNQPQHF.

This chain uses TRBV7-9 with TRBJ2-1; no clear D gene. The CDR3 loop spans 17 amino acids. V dropped 5 bases and J dropped 6 bases, with 23 bases sitting between them. Per the germline V gene, CDR1 is SEHNR and CDR2 is FQNEAQ (reference sequence). The CDR3 is CASSIGPGYQSGNEQFF. CDR3 DNA: TGTGCCAGCAGCATTGGCCCGGGCTACCAGTCTGGCAATGAGCAGTTCTTC.

The chain uses TRBV27 and TRBJ1-5; D is unresolved. Trimming removed 6 bases from V and 0 bases from J, with 12 bases in between. The CDR3 is made up of 15 amino acids. Germline V gene sequence: CDR1 MNHEY, CDR2 SMNVEV (reference sequence). DNA of the CDR3: TGTGCCAGCAGGACGCTACAAGATAGCAATCAGCCCCAGCATTTT. It codes for CASRTLQDSNQPQHF.